These T cell receptor beta chains were read from a single sample in a study of Graves' ophthalmopathy and Graves' hyperthyroidism. One entry per CDR3 protein results from TCRdb running MiXCR on the multiplex PCR reads. This repertoire shows about 1.2 million distinct CDR3 sequences, 36% found once; its top ten account for more than 9.5%. The sequenced sample was peripheral blood or thyroid tissue (not recorded which). The receptors stem from an adult man with Graves' hyperthyroidism. Each CDR3 is given with its conserved first and last residue. The D gene is left open where the match is weak. Clone size is shown for a subset of rows, as once, few, many or a class of expanded clone.

d_gene	j_gene	v_gene	abundance	CDR3nt	CDR3aa
.	TRBJ1-5	TRBV10-2	.	TGCGCCAGCAGTGAGGCCCGGACGGGCAGCTATCAGCCCCAGCATTTT	CASSEARTGSYQPQHF
TRBD1	TRBJ1-4	TRBV20-1	few	TGCAGTGCTAGAGGGGTGACAGGGCGGGTGGTAGATGAAAAACTGTTTTTT	CSARGVTGRVVDEKLFF
.	TRBJ1-5	TRBV20-1	many	TGCAGTGCTAGAGATCGGGCGGATAAGTGGAATCAGCCCCAGCATTTT	CSARDRADKWNQPQHF
.	TRBJ2-7	TRBV5-1	many	TGCGCCAGCAGCTTGGACCGCATATACGAGCAGTACTTC	CASSLDRIYEQYF
.	TRBJ2-2	TRBV2	many	TGTGCCAACAGTAAGGACGCACGCACCGGGGAGCTGTTTTTT	CANSKDARTGELFF
TRBD1	TRBJ1-5	TRBV4-1	many	TGCGCCAGCAGCCCACGACAGGGGAACCTGCCCCAGCATTTT	CASSPRQGNLPQHF
.	TRBJ1-5	TRBV12-3/TRBV12-4	.	TGTGCCAGCAGTTTAAGGTCCGGGCCAGTCAATCAGCCCCAGCATTTT	CASSLRSGPVNQPQHF
.	TRBJ1-1	TRBV5-1	many	TGCGCCAGCAGCATGGACACGAACACTGAAGCTTTCTTT	CASSMDTNTEAFF
TRBD2	TRBJ2-2	TRBV12-3/TRBV12-4	few	TGTGCCAGCAGTTTGGGGACTAGCGGGAGGGTCACCGGGGAGCTGTTTTTT	CASSLGTSGRVTGELFF
.	TRBJ2-7	TRBV7-9	.	TGTGCCAGCAGTTCGGGACCGCGGGTCGAGCAGTACTTC	CASSSGPRVEQYF
TRBD2	TRBJ2-2	TRBV5-4	.	TGTGCCAGCAGGTTAGCGGGAGGCATCGGGGAGCTGTTTTTT	CASRLAGGIGELFF
.	TRBJ2-7	TRBV5-5	.	TGTGCCAGCAGCTCTCTACTCCAGGCCTACGAGCAGTACTTC	CASSSLLQAYEQYF
TRBD1	TRBJ1-2	TRBV7-2	.	TGTGCCAGCAGCATAACCGGGACAGGGAAGCGGGGCTACACCTTC	CASSITGTGKRGYTF
.	TRBJ1-1	TRBV11-2	.	TGTGCCAGCAGCTTATTGGGTCTGGGTGAAGCTTTCTTT	CASSLLGLGEAFF
.	TRBJ1-1	TRBV20-1	.	TGCAGTGCTCATCGTGGGGGCCCGGGGACTGAAGCTTTCTTT	CSAHRGGPGTEAFF
TRBD1	TRBJ2-7	TRBV25-1	many	TGTGCCAGCAGTGAGTCCGGGACAGGGCGCTACGAGCAGTACTTC	CASSESGTGRYEQYF
.	TRBJ2-7	TRBV20-1	once	TGCAGTGCTAGAGATAGGACCTTGAGCCTTTACGAGCAGTACTTC	CSARDRTLSLYEQYF
.	TRBJ1-5	TRBV15	once	TGTGCCACCAGCAGTCACAGGGTCAGCGATCAGCCCCAGCATTTT	CATSSHRVSDQPQHF
.	TRBJ1-2	TRBV20-1	many	TGCAGTGCCCCACCTCCCGGTCAACTCAGAGGCTACACCTTC	CSAPPPGQLRGYTF
TRBD2	TRBJ2-7	TRBV29-1	.	TGCAGCCAACTAGCGGGGGACACCGGGGAGCTGTACTTC	CSQLAGDTGELYF
TRBD1	TRBJ1-6	TRBV7-9	few	TGTGCCAGCAGCGCCTCCGGGACAGCTAATTCACCCCTCCACTTT	CASSASGTANSPLHF
.	TRBJ1-6	TRBV9	few	TGTGCCAGCAGCGTTCGTCCGGGTAGCTCACCCCTCCACTTT	CASSVRPGSSPLHF
.	TRBJ1-5	TRBV2	many	TGTGCCAGCGGTTCGGGGGAGGGTCAGCCCCAGCATTTT	CASGSGEGQPQHF
.	TRBJ1-5	TRBV10-2	many	TGTGCCAGCAGTTACCTGCGTAGCAATCAGCCCCAGCATTTT	CASSYLRSNQPQHF
TRBD2	TRBJ2-5	TRBV6-6	many	TGTGCCAGCAGTGGCTTAGCGGGGGGGAAAGAGACCCAGTACTTC	CASSGLAGGKETQYF
.	TRBJ1-5	TRBV20-1	.	TGCAGTGCTAGAGATGGCGGACAGAGCAATCAGCCCCAGCATTTT	CSARDGGQSNQPQHF
.	TRBJ1-2	TRBV15	.	TGTGCCACCAGCAGAACCAAGGGAGAACGGAACTATGGCTACACCTTC	CATSRTKGERNYGYTF
TRBD1	TRBJ1-2	TRBV25-1	.	TGTGCCAGCAGACAGGGGGATTTTAACTATGGCTACACCTTC	CASRQGDFNYGYTF
.	TRBJ1-2	TRBV10-3	once	TGTGCCATCAGTGCTAGGACAGCTAACTATGGCTACACCTTC	CAISARTANYGYTF
.	TRBJ1-5	TRBV7-9	many	TGTGCCAGCAGCCCTCGGGAGGGAGGATTCAATCAGCCCCAGCATTTT	CASSPREGGFNQPQHF
TRBD1	TRBJ2-7	TRBV28	few	TGTGCCAGCAGTCGGACAGGGATAGGCTACGAGCAGTACTTC	CASSRTGIGYEQYF
TRBD1	TRBJ1-1	TRBV11-2	many	TGTGCCAGCAGCTTAGATGTGACAGGGGGTATGAACACTGAAGCTTTCTTT	CASSLDVTGGMNTEAFF
TRBD1	TRBJ2-7	TRBV24-1	.	TGTGCCACCAGTGACCGCGGGACAGGGACCTACGAGCAGTACTTC	CATSDRGTGTYEQYF
.	TRBJ1-2	TRBV5-5	.	TGTGCCAGCAGCCCGACGGGATCTGATGGCTACACCTTC	CASSPTGSDGYTF
.	TRBJ1-1	TRBV12-3/TRBV12-4	.	TGTGCCAGCACCGATGGGGGCACTGAAGCTTTCTTT	CASTDGGTEAFF
.	TRBJ2-5	TRBV20-1	many	TGCAGTGCTTTCCGTGGGCCGAAAGAGACCCAGTACTTC	CSAFRGPKETQYF
.	TRBJ1-5	TRBV5-1	many	TGCGCCAGCAGCTCCACCCCCGGATTCGATCAGCCCCAGCATTTT	CASSSTPGFDQPQHF
.	TRBJ1-3	TRBV6-5	.	TGTGCCAGCAGTTACCGACAGAACTCTGGAAACACCATATATTTT	CASSYRQNSGNTIYF
TRBD1	TRBJ1-4	TRBV7-9	.	TGTGCCAGCAGCCAGGGACAGGGGCGCAGCGAAAAACTGTTTTTT	CASSQGQGRSEKLFF
TRBD1	TRBJ1-5	TRBV20-1	.	TGCAGTGCTAGGGGCCGAGACAGGGGGCGAAGCAATCAGCCCCAGCATTTT	CSARGRDRGRSNQPQHF
.	TRBJ2-2	TRBV15	.	TGTGCCACCAGCAGAGAGACGGGTACGAACACCGGGGAGCTGTTTTTT	CATSRETGTNTGELFF
.	TRBJ1-4	TRBV7-9	.	TGTGCCAGCAGCCCGGACCTGGGTGAAAAACTGTTTTTT	CASSPDLGEKLFF
TRBD1	TRBJ2-7	TRBV7-9	few	TGTGCCAGCAGTATAAGACAGGGGCGGTACGAGCAGTACTTC	CASSIRQGRYEQYF
TRBD1	TRBJ2-7	TRBV24-1	.	TGTGCCACCAGTGATTCGGGACAGGAAAACTACGAGCAGTACTTC	CATSDSGQENYEQYF
TRBD1	TRBJ1-6	TRBV5-1	.	TGCGCCAGCAGCTTGGAGGGACAGGGGTATAATTCACCCCTCCACTTT	CASSLEGQGYNSPLHF
TRBD1	TRBJ1-6	TRBV7-9	.	TGTGCCAGCAGCTCCTCCATGGGACAGGGGCTGGGTTCACCCCTCCACTTT	CASSSSMGQGLGSPLHF
TRBD2	TRBJ2-6	TRBV29-1	many	TGCAGCGTCGTCCCTATAGCGGGAGCGGGGGCCAACGTCCTGACTTTC	CSVVPIAGAGANVLTF
.	TRBJ2-7	TRBV7-8	many	TGTGCCAGCAGCGCCGGACACTCTAACGAGCAGTACTTC	CASSAGHSNEQYF
TRBD1	TRBJ2-7	TRBV25-1	.	TGTGCCAGCAGTTACGTGGGGACAGGGTACGGTGACGAGCAGTACTTC	CASSYVGTGYGDEQYF
.	TRBJ1-3	TRBV5-1	.	TGCGCCAGCAGCTTGGACGCGGACACCGGAAACACCATATATTTT	CASSLDADTGNTIYF
TRBD1	TRBJ2-7	TRBV7-9	.	TGTGCCAGCAGCCTCGACCCAGGGGGCACACGGCTCGACGAGCAGTACTTC	CASSLDPGGTRLDEQYF
.	TRBJ2-5	TRBV7-2	.	TGTGCCAGCAGCTTTGCGGGACCGGAGACCCAGTACTTC	CASSFAGPETQYF
TRBD1	TRBJ1-2	TRBV7-9	few	TGTGCCAGCAGCTTACTGACAGGGCAAGGCTACACCTTC	CASSLLTGQGYTF
.	TRBJ1-3	TRBV12-3/TRBV12-4	.	TGTGCCAGCAGATTGACTGACTCTGGAAACACCATATATTTT	CASRLTDSGNTIYF
TRBD1	TRBJ1-5	TRBV12-3/TRBV12-4	once	TGTGCCAGCAGTCCCCTAGACAGGGGGGGCAGGAATAGCAATCAGCCCCAGCATTTT	CASSPLDRGGRNSNQPQHF